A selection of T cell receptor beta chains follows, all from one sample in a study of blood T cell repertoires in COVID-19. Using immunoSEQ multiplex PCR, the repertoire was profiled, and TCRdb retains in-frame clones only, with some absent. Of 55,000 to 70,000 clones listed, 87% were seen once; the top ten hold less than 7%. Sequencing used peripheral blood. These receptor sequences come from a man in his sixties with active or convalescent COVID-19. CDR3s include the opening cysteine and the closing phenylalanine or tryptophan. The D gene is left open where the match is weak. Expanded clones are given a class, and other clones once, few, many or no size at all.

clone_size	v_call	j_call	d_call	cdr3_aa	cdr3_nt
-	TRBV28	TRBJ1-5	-	CASSPQTGRTNQPQHF	TGTGCCAGCAGTCCCCAGACAGGTCGGACGAATCAGCCCCAGCATTTT
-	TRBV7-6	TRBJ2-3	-	CASSYGGTDTQYF	TGTGCCAGCAGCTACGGGGGCACAGATACGCAGTATTTT
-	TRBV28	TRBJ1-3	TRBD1	CASRRDRLLYF	TGTGCCAGCAGAAGGGACAGACTCTTATATTTT
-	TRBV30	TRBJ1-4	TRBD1	CAWRPPGQGYEKLFF	TGTGCCTGGAGGCCTCCGGGACAGGGGTATGAAAAACTGTTTTTT
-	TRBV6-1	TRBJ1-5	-	CASSEVRTARSNQPQHF	TGTGCCAGCAGTGAAGTCAGGACAGCCCGTAGCAATCAGCCCCAGCATTTT
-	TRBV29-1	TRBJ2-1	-	CSASRGSNEQFF	TGCAGCGCCTCCCGGGGGAGCAATGAGCAGTTCTTC
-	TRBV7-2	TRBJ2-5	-	CASSFGGYQETQYF	TGTGCCAGCAGCTTCGGGGGATACCAAGAGACCCAGTACTTC
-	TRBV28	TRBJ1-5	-	CASSFTGNNQPQHF	TGTGCCAGCAGTTTTACAGGGAATAATCAGCCCCAGCATTTT
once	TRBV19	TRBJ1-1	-	CASSMSWGRNTEAFF	TGTGCCAGTAGTATGTCATGGGGGCGGAACACTGAAGCTTTCTTT
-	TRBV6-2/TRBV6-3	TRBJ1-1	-	CASSTWRADTEAFF	TGTGCCAGCAGCACTTGGCGAGCGGACACTGAAGCTTTCTTT
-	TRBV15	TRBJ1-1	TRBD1	CATRDRYTEAFF	TGTGCCACCAGGGACAGGTACACTGAAGCTTTCTTT
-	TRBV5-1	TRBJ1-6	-	CASSLGTVYSPLHF	TGCGCCAGCAGCTTGGGGACAGTGTATTCACCCCTCCACTTT
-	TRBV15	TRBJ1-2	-	CATSSTTRMEGLNYGYTF	TGTGCCACCAGCAGCACGACCAGGATGGAGGGCCTGAACTATGGCTACACCTTC
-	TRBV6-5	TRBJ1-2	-	CASSPTGSYGYTF	TGTGCCAGCAGTCCCACAGGGTCCTATGGCTACACCTTC
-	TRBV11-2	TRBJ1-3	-	CASSLVGRGGNTIYF	TGTGCCAGCAGCTTAGTTGGCAGGGGTGGAAACACCATATATTTT
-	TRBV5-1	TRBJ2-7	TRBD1	CASSPGQGSTYEQYF	TGCGCCAGCAGCCCCGGACAGGGGTCTACCTACGAGCAGTACTTC